This TCR beta chain was documented in a study of T cells in Graves' hyperthyroidism and ophthalmopathy. Overall study findings and caveats: In the blood, most expanded thyroid clonotypes above 0.001 appeared as well.

The length of the CDR3 is 13 residues. Trimming removed 7 bases at V and 3 bases at J, with 12 bases between. This clonotype showed up just a few times. The antigen is unknown. RNA transcripts served as the template for amplifying TCR beta CDR3 regions. HTBI primers were the set used in a first-round RT-PCR of the TCR CDR3. MiXCR, applied by TCRdb to the multiplex PCR reads, yields one record per CDR3 protein. The table has around 500,000 distinct CDR3 sequences, 11% to 15% seen once; the top ten hold 14%. The sample was blood. The chain couples TRBV12-3 or TRBV12-4 to TRBJ2-5, with D hard to call. The source of this sequence is a woman between 35 and 50 years old with Graves' hyperthyroidism. The CDR3 sequence: CASISDTKETQYF. The CDR3 nucleotides read TGTGCCAGCATTTCAGACACCAAAGAGACCCAGTACTTC.